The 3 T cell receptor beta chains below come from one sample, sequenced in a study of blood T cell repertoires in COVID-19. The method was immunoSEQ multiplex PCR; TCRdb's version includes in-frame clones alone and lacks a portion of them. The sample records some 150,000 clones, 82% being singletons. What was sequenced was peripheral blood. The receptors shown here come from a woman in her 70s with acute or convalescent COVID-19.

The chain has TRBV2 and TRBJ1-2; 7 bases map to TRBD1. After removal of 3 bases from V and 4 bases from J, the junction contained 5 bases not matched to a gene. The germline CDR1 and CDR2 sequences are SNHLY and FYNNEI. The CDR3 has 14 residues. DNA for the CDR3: TGTGCCAGCAGTGAGGGACAGAGCTCCTATGGCTACACCTTC. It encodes CASSEGQSSYGYTF.

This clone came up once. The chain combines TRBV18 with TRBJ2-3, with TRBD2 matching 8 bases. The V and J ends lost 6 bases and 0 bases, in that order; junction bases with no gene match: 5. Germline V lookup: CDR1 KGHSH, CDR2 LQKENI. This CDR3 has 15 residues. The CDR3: CASSLPSGSTDTQYF. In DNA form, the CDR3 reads TGTGCCAGCTCGCTCCCTAGCGGGAGCACAGATACGCAGTATTTT.

CDR3 residues: CAISSWGEGSPLHF. In nucleotides, the CDR3 is TGTGCCATCAGTTCCTGGGGGGAGGGATCACCCCTCCACTTT. The chain joins TRBV10-3 to TRBJ1-6; weak D call: TRBD1 (5 bases). The CDR3 runs 14 residues. Germline V gene lookup returns CDR1 ENHRY and CDR2 SYGVKD. V was clipped by 5 bases and J by 10 bases, with 15 bases between them.